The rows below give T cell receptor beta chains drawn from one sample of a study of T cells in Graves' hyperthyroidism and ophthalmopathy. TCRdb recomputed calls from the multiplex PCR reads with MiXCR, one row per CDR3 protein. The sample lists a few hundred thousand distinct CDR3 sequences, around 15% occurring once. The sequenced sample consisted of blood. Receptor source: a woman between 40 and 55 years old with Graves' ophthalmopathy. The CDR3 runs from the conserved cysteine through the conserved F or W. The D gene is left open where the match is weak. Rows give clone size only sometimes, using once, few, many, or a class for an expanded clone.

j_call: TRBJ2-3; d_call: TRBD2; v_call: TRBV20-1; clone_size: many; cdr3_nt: TGCAGTGCCCAGAAGACTAGCGGGAGGAGACATACGCAGTATTTT; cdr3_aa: CSAQKTSGRRHTQYF
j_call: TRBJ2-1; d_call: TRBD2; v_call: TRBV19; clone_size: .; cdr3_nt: TGTGCCAGTACACTAGCGGGAACAGAGGATGAGCAGTTCTTC; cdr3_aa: CASTLAGTEDEQFF
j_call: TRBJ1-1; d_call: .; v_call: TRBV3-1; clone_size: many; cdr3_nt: TGTGCCAGCAGCCAACCTGGCGGCACTGAAGCTTTCTTT; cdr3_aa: CASSQPGGTEAFF
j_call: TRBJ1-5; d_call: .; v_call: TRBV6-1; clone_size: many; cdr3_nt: TGTGCCAGCAGTGAAGCGGTGGCAGGAGGCAATCAGCCCCAGCATTTT; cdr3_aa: CASSEAVAGGNQPQHF
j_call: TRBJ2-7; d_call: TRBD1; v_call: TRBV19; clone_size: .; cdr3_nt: TGTGCCAGTAGTATTTACAGCGTAGAGGGGGCTTCCCACGAGCAGTACTTC; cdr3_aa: CASSIYSVEGASHEQYF
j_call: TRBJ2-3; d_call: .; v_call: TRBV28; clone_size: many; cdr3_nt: TGTGCCAGCAGTGAGGGACACAAGGAAAGCACAGATACGCAGTATTTT; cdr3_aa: CASSEGHKESTDTQYF
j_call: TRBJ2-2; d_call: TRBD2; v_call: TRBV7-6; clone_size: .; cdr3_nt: TGTGCCAGCAGCTTAAAATCTAGCCCTAGCGGGGGATTGATCGGGGAGCTGTTTTTT; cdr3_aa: CASSLKSSPSGGLIGELFF
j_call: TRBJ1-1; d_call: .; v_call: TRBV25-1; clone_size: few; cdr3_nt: TGTGCCAGCAGTCCTATTAGAAAGAACACTGAAGCTTTCTTT; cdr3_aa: CASSPIRKNTEAFF
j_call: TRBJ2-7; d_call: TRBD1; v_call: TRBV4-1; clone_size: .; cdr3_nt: TGCGCCAGCAGCACACAGGGGGCTCCCCCTATTTTGCAGTACTTC; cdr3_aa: CASSTQGAPPILQYF
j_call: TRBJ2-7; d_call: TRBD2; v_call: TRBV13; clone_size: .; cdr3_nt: TGTGCCAGCAGCTTAGCCCGACTAGCGGGCAGCGAGCAGTACTTC; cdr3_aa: CASSLARLAGSEQYF
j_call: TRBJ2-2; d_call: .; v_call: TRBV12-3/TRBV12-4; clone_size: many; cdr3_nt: TGTGCCAGCAGTACTGAGGTTTGGCCTGGAAACACCGGGGAGCTGTTTTTT; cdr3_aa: CASSTEVWPGNTGELFF
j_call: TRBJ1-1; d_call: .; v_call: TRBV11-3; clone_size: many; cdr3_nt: TGTGCCAGCAGCTTAGCTGATAAGGCGAACACTGAAGCTTTCTTT; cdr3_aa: CASSLADKANTEAFF
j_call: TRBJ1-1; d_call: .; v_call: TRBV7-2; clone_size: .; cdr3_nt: TGTGCCAGCAGCTTTCAGAGGGGACTTCAGCCACTGAACACTGAAGCTTTCTTT; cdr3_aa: CASSFQRGLQPLNTEAFF
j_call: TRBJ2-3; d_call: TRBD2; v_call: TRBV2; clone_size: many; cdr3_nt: TGTGCCAGCAGTGACTTCGGGAGGGCCGCAGATACGCAGTATTTT; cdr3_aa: CASSDFGRAADTQYF